The 5 T cell receptor beta chains in this list originate from one sample, sequenced in a study of blood T cell repertoires in COVID-19. Sequencing was performed with immunoSEQ multiplex PCR; in TCRdb, only in-frame clones are kept and a portion is missing. This table has more than 150,000 clones, about 90% appearing once. Sequencing used peripheral blood. Receptors originate from a man aged 50 to 60 with acute or convalescent COVID-19.

The chain combines TRBV7-6 with TRBJ2-1, with 15 bases matching TRBD2. With V trimmed by 5 bases and J by 9 bases, 5 bases remained unmatched. This CDR3 is built from 15 residues. CDR1 and CDR2 (germline): SGHVS, FNYEAQ. DNA for the CDR3: TGTGCCAGCAGCACGGGACTAGCGGGAGGCAGTGAGCAGTTCTTC. Translated: CASSTGLAGGSEQFF.

Details on this clone: The sample holds other DNA sequences that translate to the same CDR3. The chain couples TRBV2 to TRBJ1-1; 7 bases match TRBD1. The CDR3 has 15 residues. Per germline, CDR1 SNHLY and CDR2 FYNNEI. The V gene end was trimmed by 2 bases and the J gene end by 0 bases; junction bases not matched to a gene: 3. CDR3 amino acids: CASSELGTVNTEAFF. In DNA, the CDR3 is TGTGCCAGCAGTGAACTTGGGACAGTGAACACTGAAGCTTTCTTT.

The rearrangement uses TRBV19 and TRBJ2-1; D not certain. The germline V gene has CDR1 LNHDA and CDR2 SQIVND (reference sequence). The CDR3 loop spans 14 amino acids. V dropped 6 bases and J dropped 0 bases, with 9 bases sitting between them. Here the CDR3 reads CASSVESSYNEQFF. The DNA for the CDR3 is TGTGCCAGTAGCGTAGAGAGCTCCTACAATGAGCAGTTCTTC.

The chain joins TRBV11-2 to TRBJ2-1; D unclear. With 3 bases removed from V and 4 bases from J, the gap between germline ends came to 13 bases. This CDR3 has 15 amino acids. Germline V CDR1 and CDR2: SGHAT, FQNNGV. CDR3: CASSFNDKEYNEQFF. The CDR3 DNA sequence: TGTGCCAGCAGCTTCAATGACAAAGAATACAATGAGCAGTTCTTC.

The rearrangement links TRBV27 to TRBJ2-5; D remains unclear. Trimming cost V 6 bases and J 2 bases, with 19 bases left between them. Germline values: CDR1 MNHEY, CDR2 SMNVEV (reference sequence). This CDR3 is 16 amino acids long. The CDR3 DNA sequence: TGTGCCAGCAGACCCCTCCTAGAGGCTAGACAAGAGACCCAGTACTTC. Its translation is CASRPLLEARQETQYF.